The entry that follows covers one T cell receptor beta chain sequence. The antigen remains unidentified. This sample is part of a study of cytomegalovirus exposure and HLA in healthy donors. Study results and caveats: There were several of the most significant clusters that appeared linked to common viral pathogens in a later analysis. Later analysis indicated greater clonal expansion among HLA-associated TCR beta chains than among equally common other chains.

Primers included in the PCR were 60 Vbeta and 13 Jbeta primers. The protocol was immunoSEQ multiplex PCR, while the TCRdb copy is restricted to in-frame clones and leaves out a portion. The table includes some 89,000 clones, 85% detected once. Germline V gene lookup returns CDR1 SNHLY and CDR2 FYNNEI. V gave up 4 bases and J gave up 9 bases; unmatched junction bases: 9. There are 15 residues in the CDR3. This chain uses TRBV2 with TRBJ1-6; 7 bases align to TRBD1. The receptor's source is a man aged 35-49 years in good health and CMV-seropositive. Sequences were obtained from PBMCs. The DNA for the CDR3 is TGTGCCAGCAGTGGAACAGGGGTTGGTGCTTCACCCCTCCACTTT. Protein sequence: CASSGTGVGASPLHF.